This T cell receptor beta chain was sequenced for a study of control samples from healthy donors and cancer patients. By sample fraction, this clone is large. The V end was cut by 6 bases, the J end by 2 bases, with 9 bases between. The CDR3 runs 14 residues. CDR1 is SGHRS, CDR2 YFSETQ, per germline. Assay: immunoSEQ multiplex PCR; the TCRdb copy retains only in-frame clones and omits some. The sample lists 55,000 to 85,000 clones; around nine tenths were seen once. This clonotype was sampled from a man in his 60s with lung cancer. V gene TRBV5-1 combines with J gene TRBJ2-6; D possibly corresponds to TRBD1 (5 bases). Sequenced input: PBMCs. CDR3 coding DNA: TGCGCCAGCACCGGCAGGGCTGGGGCCAACGTCCTGACTTTC. It is translated as CASTGRAGANVLTF.